This T cell receptor (beta chain) was captured in a study of metastatic and nonmetastatic thyroid tumors. None of the patients had undergone any treatment ahead of thyroid surgery. This CDR3 is 14 amino acids long. Trimming took 8 bases from V and 1 from J, leaving 11 bases between them. Germline loops: CDR1 MNHNS, CDR2 SASEGT. Study processing details: The study's classifier, a distant-metastasis tool for papillary thyroid cancer, was built using CDR3 differences across clinicopathological groups. TCRdb ran MiXCR on the PCR reads. TCRdb, not the original authors, processed these V and J calls. Of 39,000 or so clones detected, more than 45% appear once; the ten largest clones hold approximately 25%.

This receptor was taken from a male donor with papillary thyroid cancer or a benign thyroid nodule (not recorded which). Some clones in this sample may be carry-over from other donors' samples. The chain combines TRBV6-1 with TRBJ2-2; tentative D call: TRBD2 (5 bases). The sequenced sample was tumor tissue. CDR3 amino acids: CASGSAMNTGELFF. As DNA, the CDR3 is TGTGCCAGCGGTAGCGCAATGAACACCGGGGAGCTGTTTTTT.